The sample holds many counts of the clone carrying this T cell receptor (beta chain). Its cognate antigen is unknown. Building the TCR beta libraries relied on iRepertoire HTBI primers, and CDR3 regions underwent Arm-PCR. TCRdb recomputed calls from the multiplex PCR reads with MiXCR, one row per CDR3 protein. The sample lists 400,000 to 550,000 distinct CDR3 sequences; 15% were seen once. The data stem from a study of regulatory T cells in long-lasting Graves disease. General study findings and limits: The study examined only peripheral blood, not thyroid tissue.

Time point meaning: newly diagnosed GD, antithyroid drugs for less than 3 months. There was RNA extracted from PBMCs, and the TCR library was made from it. Germline V gene data show CDR1 as ENHRY and CDR2 as SYGVKD. V lost 2 bases, J lost 3 bases, and 7 bases lay in between. The CDR3 sequence is 13 residues long. The data were also submitted as part of a second study, on T cells in Graves' hyperthyroidism and ophthalmopathy. That report adds: Uncontrolled infection, other autoimmune disease, pregnancy or lactation disqualified patients from enrolment.

The sample in question was peripheral blood mononuclear cells (PBMCs), obtained at new diagnosis, from a patient treated with antithyroid drugs. The source is a woman in her 30s with Graves disease. This rearrangement joins TRBV10-3 to TRBJ1-2; no firm D call. In DNA form, the CDR3 reads TGTGCCATCAGTGAGGGCAGCTACTATGGCTACACCTTC. Its translation: CAISEGSYYGYTF.